The rows below give T cell receptor beta chains drawn from one sample of a study of cytomegalovirus exposure and HLA in healthy donors. Sequenced by immunoSEQ multiplex PCR; TCRdb stores in-frame clones only, minus some. Altogether about 82,000 clones are present, around 10% being singletons, with the ten largest covering approximately 25%. Sequencing input: PBMCs. These receptors all come from a man aged 55 to 69 in good health and CMV-seropositive. The CDR3 runs from the conserved cysteine through the conserved F or W. The D gene is left open where the match is weak. A row's size may be missing; if present it is once, few, many or a size class.

>few|TRBJ2-7|TRBV5-4|TRBD2
CASSSPGTSGRLHEQYF
TGTGCCAGCAGCTCTCCTGGGACTAGCGGGAGACTCCACGAGCAGTACTTC
>few|TRBJ1-4|TRBV30|.
CAWSVRDATNEKLFF
TGTGCCTGGAGTGTACGCGATGCAACTAATGAAAAACTGTTTTTT
>few|TRBJ1-1|TRBV5-1|.
CASSLTGLNTEAFF
TGCGCCAGCAGCTTGACAGGTTTGAACACTGAAGCTTTCTTT
>.|TRBJ2-7|TRBV28|TRBD2
CASSFLAGAVGEQYF
TGTGCCAGCAGTTTTCTAGCGGGAGCCGTTGGAGAGCAGTACTTC
>few|TRBJ1-1|TRBV19|.
CASTLRAPMNTEAFF
TGTGCCAGTACGCTCAGGGCTCCAATGAACACTGAAGCTTTCTTT
>few|TRBJ2-6|TRBV5-4|TRBD1
CASSPGQRGRGANVLTF
TGTGCCAGCAGTCCGGGACAGAGGGGTCGAGGGGCCAACGTCCTGACTTTC
>.|TRBJ1-5|TRBV2|.
CASSDGNQPQHF
TGTGCCAGCAGCGACGGGAATCAGCCCCAGCATTTT
>.|TRBJ2-4|TRBV7-9|.
CASSLAGPSALQYF
TGTGCCAGCAGCTTAGCGGGGCCCTCCGCCCTTCAGTACTTC
>.|TRBJ2-7|TRBV20-1|.
CSVVGAYEQYF
TGCAGTGTCGTCGGGGCCTACGAGCAGTACTTC
>.|TRBJ2-6|TRBV28|.
CASSPPTGSAAISGANVLTF
TGTGCCAGCAGTCCTCCGACAGGTTCGGCCGCGATATCTGGGGCCAACGTCCTGACTTTC
>.|TRBJ1-1|TRBV20-1|.
CSATDSAVAFF
TGCAGTGCTACGGACAGCGCGGTAGCTTTCTTT
>once|TRBJ1-6|TRBV6-5|TRBD1
CASSYYPGQDDSPLHF
TGTGCCAGCAGTTACTATCCGGGACAGGACGATTCACCCCTCCACTTT
>few|TRBJ1-3|TRBV29-1|.
CSVERELPGTTIYF
TGCAGCGTTGAAAGGGAGCTCCCTGGAACCACCATATATTTT
>.|TRBJ2-3|TRBV9|TRBD2
CASSVAGGPPDTQYF
TGTGCCAGCAGCGTAGCGGGGGGGCCCCCAGATACGCAGTATTTT
>.|TRBJ1-1|TRBV28|.
CASSLVKEGHTEAFF
TGTGCCAGCAGTTTGGTTAAGGAGGGGCACACTGAAGCTTTCTTT
>few|TRBJ2-5|TRBV7-9|.
CASKGDQETQYF
TGTGCCAGCAAAGGGGACCAAGAGACCCAGTACTTC
>few|TRBJ2-7|TRBV28|TRBD1
CASRGDSPYEQYF
TGTGCCAGCAGGGGGGACAGCCCCTACGAGCAGTACTTC
>many|TRBJ2-5|TRBV19|TRBD1
CASRIPGGQTQYF
TGTGCCAGTAGGATCCCAGGGGGCCAGACCCAGTACTTC
>few|TRBJ1-2|TRBV5-6|.
CASFLAGQGTSYGYTF
TGTGCCAGCTTCCTGGCGGGGCAGGGAACTTCCTATGGCTACACCTTC
>.|TRBJ2-1|TRBV5-1|TRBD2
CASSLSGGLNNEQFF
TGCGCCAGCAGCCTTAGCGGGGGGCTGAACAATGAGCAGTTCTTC
>few|TRBJ2-2|TRBV18|.
CASSPSTGTTNTGELFF
TGTGCCAGCTCACCCTCTACCGGGACAACGAACACCGGGGAGCTGTTTTTT
>few|TRBJ2-2|TRBV7-3|.
CASSVVAYGANTGELFF
TGTGCCAGCAGCGTGGTAGCTTACGGCGCGAACACCGGGGAGCTGTTTTTT
>few|TRBJ2-1|TRBV5-6|TRBD2
CASSPYLAGGLFSYNEQFF
TGTGCCAGCAGCCCCTACCTAGCGGGAGGTCTTTTTTCCTACAATGAGCAGTTCTTC
>few|TRBJ1-5|TRBV5-1|.
CASSPLGGGDQPQHF
TGCGCCAGCAGCCCCTTAGGGGGTGGGGATCAGCCCCAGCATTTT
>.|TRBJ2-1|TRBV27|.
CASNPGTLYNEQFF
TGTGCCAGCAATCCCGGGACACTCTACAATGAGCAGTTCTTC
>.|TRBJ2-5|TRBV5-4|.
CASSLIRGETQYF
TGTGCCAGCAGTTTAATCAGGGGAGAGACCCAGTACTTC
>few|TRBJ2-1|TRBV7-9|.
CASGVSNEQFF
TGTGCCAGCGGAGTGAGCAATGAGCAGTTCTTC
>few|TRBJ2-1|TRBV7-9|.
CASSQDQPGDEQFF
TGCGCCAGCAGCCAAGATCAACCCGGGGATGAGCAGTTCTTC
>few|TRBJ2-3|TRBV9|.
CASTLSAGPDTQYF
TGTGCCAGCACCCTCTCGGCAGGCCCAGATACGCAGTATTTT
>.|TRBJ1-2|TRBV4-1|.
CASSQDRSTNYGYTF
TGCGCCAGCAGCCAAGATCGGAGTACTAACTATGGCTACACCTTC
>few|TRBJ2-1|TRBV28|.
CASSLWRNEKFF
TGTGCCAGCAGTTTGTGGAGAAATGAGAAGTTCTTC
>few|TRBJ2-1|TRBV19|.
CASSDQGNEQFF
TGTGCCAGTAGTGATCAGGGGAATGAGCAGTTCTTC
>few|TRBJ2-7|TRBV27|.
CASSLASTYEQYF
TGTGCCAGCAGTTTGGCTAGTACCTACGAGCAGTACTTC
>.|TRBJ1-2|TRBV6-5|.
CASSFSLRANYGYTF
TGTGCCAGCAGTTTCTCCCTCCGAGCTAACTATGGCTACACCTTC
>few|TRBJ1-2|TRBV30|TRBD1
CAWSPQGKYGYTF
TGTGCCTGGAGCCCACAGGGGAAGTATGGCTACACCTTC
>.|TRBJ1-3|TRBV30|.
CAYRVKYTIYF
TGTGCCTACAGGGTGAAGTACACCATATATTTT
>.|TRBJ2-3|TRBV18|.
CASSPEQSTDTQYF
TGTGCCAGCTCACCAGAACAGAGCACAGATACGCAGTATTTT
>.|TRBJ2-2|TRBV5-5|TRBD1
CASSGRGGGDTGELFF
TGTGCCAGCAGCGGTAGAGGGGGCGGAGACACCGGGGAGCTGTTTTTT
>.|TRBJ1-4|TRBV19|.
CASSTVSNEKLFF
TGTGCCAGTTCGACAGTCTCTAATGAAAAACTGTTTTTT
>few|TRBJ2-6|TRBV15|.
CATSRLSGANVLTF
TGTGCCACCAGCAGACTGTCTGGGGCCAACGTCCTGACTTTC
>.|TRBJ1-2|TRBV5-4|.
CASSLGQDYGYTF
TGTGCCAGCAGCTTGGGACAGGACTATGGCTACACCTTC
>.|TRBJ2-7|TRBV2|.
CASSLRQTGAHTYEQYF
TGTGCCAGCAGTCTCCGACAGACAGGAGCCCATACCTACGAGCAGTACTTC
>.|TRBJ1-1|TRBV10-3|TRBD1
CATRGRGGSTEAFF
TGTGCCACCAGGGGGCGCGGCGGGAGCACTGAAGCTTTCTTT
>.|TRBJ2-2|TRBV11-1|.
CASSLGTGELFF
TGTGCCAGCAGCCTCGGGACCGGGGAGCTGTTTTTT
>.|TRBJ1-4|TRBV15|.
CATGWTEGEKLFF
TGTGCCACTGGATGGACAGAGGGGGAAAAACTGTTTTTT